This entry is about one T cell receptor (beta chain). Antigen specificity is unknown. Survey-level immunoSEQ v3.0 assays were run. Assay: immunoSEQ multiplex PCR; the TCRdb copy retains only in-frame clones and omits some. The repertoire holds more than 35,000 clones, with over 75% as singletons. The data derive from a study of long-term antiretroviral therapy in people with HIV. Study outcomes and limitations: In HIV, the repertoires covered a tighter span of CDR3 lengths than in controls. Sampling of blood ran from about 2004 to 2018, and older ART regimens were possibly in use.

The V gene's germline CDR1 is SGHAT and CDR2 FQNNGV. This CDR3 is 12 amino acids long. V lost 5 bases, J lost 0 bases, and 3 bases lay in between. Donors needed at least one pre-ART PBMC sample plus at least two post-ART samples. Sequenced material: unsorted PBMCs, taken 2.2 years after starting antiretroviral therapy. The chain joins TRBV11-2 to TRBJ2-3; D unclear. The clonotype originates from a man aged 18 to 35 with HIV. CDR3 in DNA: TGTGCCAGCAGCCCCAGCACAGATACGCAGTATTTT. Translated: CASSPSTDTQYF.